What follows are 9 T cell receptor beta chains derived from one specimen sequenced in a study of shared clonotypes between healthy human individuals. Some clones are missing from TCRdb's copy, which holds only in-frame ones; the method was immunoSEQ multiplex PCR. The table has 500,000 to 650,000 clones, 70% to 80% seen once. The source material was PBMCs. Source of these receptors: a woman aged 35 to 49 in good health. Some clones in this sample may be carry-over from other donors' samples.

This clone was observed a few times. The V gene is TRBV6-6, the J gene TRBJ1-5; D unclear. Trimming removed 6 bases from V and 6 bases from J, with 15 bases in between. The CDR3 covers 14 residues. Germline CDR1 MNHNY, CDR2 SVGAGI (reference sequence). The CDR3 sequence: CASSSHLQGQPQHF. The CDR3 nucleotides read TGTGCCAGCAGCTCCCACTTACAAGGTCAGCCCCAGCATTTT.

V usage is TRBV5-4 and J usage is TRBJ2-7; TRBD1 matches 7 bases. The CDR3 sequence is 15 residues long. Germline-derived CDR1 and CDR2 are SGHNT and YYREEE (reference sequence). Trimming removed 4 bases from V and 0 bases from J; junction bases left unmatched: 7. Written as DNA, the CDR3 is TGTGCCAGCAGCCAATTACAGGGGAGCTCCTACGAGCAGTACTTC. It yields the protein CASSQLQGSSYEQYF.

The rearrangement joins TRBV10-3 to TRBJ2-7; 11 nucleotides match TRBD2. This CDR3 is 17 amino acids long. Germline CDR1 is ENHRY and CDR2 is SYGVKD. Trimming took 0 bases from V and 2 from J; bases not matched to a gene: 6. The CDR3 DNA is TGTGCCATCAGTGAGTCGAGGCTAGCGGGAGGAACCTACGAGCAGTACTTC. It is translated as CAISESRLAGGTYEQYF.

The chain recombines TRBV27 with TRBJ1-1; D is uncertain. The CDR3 is 12 amino acids. The V end lost 6 bases, the J end lost 5 bases, and 10 bases lay between the germline ends. Germline values: CDR1 MNHEY, CDR2 SMNVEV (reference sequence). CDR3 in DNA: TGTGCCAGCAGCGATGACGGAACTGAAGCTTTCTTT. Protein sequence: CASSDDGTEAFF.

This chain connects TRBV28 to TRBJ2-7; 9 nucleotides line up with TRBD1. Germline-derived CDR1 and CDR2 are MDHEN and SYDVKM. The CDR3 runs 13 residues. J was trimmed by 4 bases and V by 3 bases; bases with no gene match: 1. CDR3 amino acids: CASSLGQGYEQYF. DNA of the CDR3: TGTGCCAGCAGTTTGGGACAGGGATACGAGCAGTACTTC.

Only one count was recorded for this clone. This clone may be a read error of a much larger clone one base away. The same CDR3 arises from other DNA sequences in this sample as well. The chain couples TRBV11-2 to TRBJ1-2; maybe TRBD1 (6 bases). CDR1 SGHAT and CDR2 FQNNGV come from the germline V gene. The CDR3 is made up of 13 amino acids. Here the CDR3 DNA reads TGTGCTAGCAGCCAGGGGACAACCTATGGCTACACCTTC. Its translation: CASSQGTTYGYTF. The complete variable domain, with remaining parts taken from reference TRBV11-2 and TRBJ1-2, reads EAGVAQSPRYKIIEKRQSVAFWCNPISGHATLYWYQQILGQGPKLLIQFQNNGVVDDSQLPKDRFSAERLKGVDSTLKIQPAKLEDSAVYLCASSQGTTYGYTFGSGTRLTVV.

The chain employs TRBV7-2 and TRBJ1-5; no firm D call. The V end lost 1 base, the J end lost 5 bases, and 12 bases lay between the germline ends. The CDR3 spans 15 residues. CDR1 SGHTA and CDR2 FQGNSA come from the germline V gene. CDR3 bases: TGTGCCAGCAGCTTAGTGGCCCAATGGGATCAGCCCCAGCATTTT. The encoded protein is CASSLVAQWDQPQHF.

The rearrangement joins TRBV6-5 to TRBJ1-5; no clear D gene. Trimming removed 4 bases at V and 5 bases at J, with 15 bases between. Germline lookup yields CDR1 MNHEY and CDR2 SVGAGI. The CDR3 runs 15 residues. The CDR3 nucleotides read TGTGCCAGCAGTTCCGGGCTCCGGGGTGATCAGCCCCAGCATTTT. This encodes CASSSGLRGDQPQHF.

The chain employs TRBV28 and TRBJ2-2; a possible D gene is TRBD1 (5 bases). CDR3 size: 13 residues. Germline CDR1 MDHEN, CDR2 SYDVKM. The V end lost 6 bases, the J end lost 6 bases, and 11 bases lay between the germline ends. CDR3 nucleotide sequence: TGTGCCAGCAGGTCGACAGTTGCCGGGGAGCTGTTTTTT. Translated, it gives CASRSTVAGELFF.